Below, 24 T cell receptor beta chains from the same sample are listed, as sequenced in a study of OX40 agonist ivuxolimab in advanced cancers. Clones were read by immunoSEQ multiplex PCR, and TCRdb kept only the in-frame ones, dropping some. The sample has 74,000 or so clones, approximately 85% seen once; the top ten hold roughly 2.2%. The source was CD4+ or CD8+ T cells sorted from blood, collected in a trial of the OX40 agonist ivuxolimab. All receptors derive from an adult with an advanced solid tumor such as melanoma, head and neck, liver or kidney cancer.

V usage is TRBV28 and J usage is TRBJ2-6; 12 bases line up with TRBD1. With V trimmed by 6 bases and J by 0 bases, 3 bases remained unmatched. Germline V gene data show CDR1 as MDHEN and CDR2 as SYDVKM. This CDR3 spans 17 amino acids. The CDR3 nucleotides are TGTGCCAGCAGATCGGGACAGGGGGCCTCTGGGGCCAACGTCCTGACTTTC. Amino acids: CASRSGQGASGANVLTF. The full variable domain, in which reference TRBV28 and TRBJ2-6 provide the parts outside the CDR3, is DVKVTQSSRYLVKRTGEKVFLECVQDMDHENMFWYRQDPGLGLRLIYFSYDVKMKEKGDIPEGYSVSREKKERFSLILESASTNQTSMYLCASRSGQGASGANVLTFGAGSRLTVL.

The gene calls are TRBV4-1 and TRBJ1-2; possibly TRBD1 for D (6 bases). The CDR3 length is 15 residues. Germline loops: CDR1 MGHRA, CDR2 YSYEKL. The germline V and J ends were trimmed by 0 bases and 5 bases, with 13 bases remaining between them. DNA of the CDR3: TGCGCCAGCAGCCAAGACGGTAGGACAGTTTATGGCTACACCTTC. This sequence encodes CASSQDGRTVYGYTF.

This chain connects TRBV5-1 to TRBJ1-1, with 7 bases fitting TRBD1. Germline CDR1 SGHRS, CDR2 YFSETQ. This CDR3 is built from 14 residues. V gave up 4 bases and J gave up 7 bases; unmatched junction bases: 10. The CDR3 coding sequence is TGCGCCAGCAGCCCCAGGGGGGGCGACGGTGAAGCTTTCTTT. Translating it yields CASSPRGGDGEAFF.

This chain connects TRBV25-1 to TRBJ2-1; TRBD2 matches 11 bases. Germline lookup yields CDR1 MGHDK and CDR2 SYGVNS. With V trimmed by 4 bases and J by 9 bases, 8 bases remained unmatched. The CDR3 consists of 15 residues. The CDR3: CASSVAVAGGREQFF. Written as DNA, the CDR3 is TGTGCCAGCAGTGTTGCGGTAGCGGGAGGGCGTGAGCAGTTCTTC.

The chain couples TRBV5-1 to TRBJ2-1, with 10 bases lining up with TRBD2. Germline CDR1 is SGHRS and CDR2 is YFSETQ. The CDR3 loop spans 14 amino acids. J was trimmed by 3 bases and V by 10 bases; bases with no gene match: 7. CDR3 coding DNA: TGCGCCGGCGGCGGACTAGCGGTCTACAATGAGCAGTTCTTC. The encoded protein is CAGGGLAVYNEQFF.

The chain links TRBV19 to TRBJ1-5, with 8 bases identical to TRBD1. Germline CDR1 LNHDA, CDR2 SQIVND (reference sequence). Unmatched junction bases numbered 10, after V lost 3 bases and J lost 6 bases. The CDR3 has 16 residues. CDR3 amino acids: CASSIPGGRGPQPQHF. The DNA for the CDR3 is TGTGCCAGTAGTATCCCAGGGGGCAGGGGCCCTCAGCCCCAGCATTTT.

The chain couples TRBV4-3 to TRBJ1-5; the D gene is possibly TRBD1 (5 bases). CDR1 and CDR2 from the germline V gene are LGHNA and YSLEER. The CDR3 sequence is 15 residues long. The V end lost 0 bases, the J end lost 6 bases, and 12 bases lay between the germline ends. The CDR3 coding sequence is TGCGCCAGCAGCCAAGATTCGGGGGGGGGTCAGCCCCAGCATTTT. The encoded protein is CASSQDSGGGQPQHF.

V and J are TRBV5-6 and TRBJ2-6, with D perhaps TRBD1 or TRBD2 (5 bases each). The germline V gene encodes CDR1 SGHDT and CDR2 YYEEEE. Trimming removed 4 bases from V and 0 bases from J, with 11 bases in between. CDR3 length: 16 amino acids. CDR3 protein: CASSLGPNSGANVLTF. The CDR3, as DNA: TGTGCCAGCAGCCTGGGACCGAACTCTGGGGCCAACGTCCTGACTTTC.

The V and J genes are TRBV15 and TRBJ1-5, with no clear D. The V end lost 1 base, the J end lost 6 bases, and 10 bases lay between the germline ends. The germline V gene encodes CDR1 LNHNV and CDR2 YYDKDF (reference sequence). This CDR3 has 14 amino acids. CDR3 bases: TGTGCCACCAGCAGAGGTATGGGAGGTCAGCCCCAGCATTTT. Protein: CATSRGMGGQPQHF. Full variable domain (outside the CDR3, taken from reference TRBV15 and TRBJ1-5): DAMVIQNPRYQVTQFGKPVTLSCSQTLNHNVMYWYQQKSSQAPKLLFHYYDKDFNNEADTPDNFQSRRPNTSFCFLDIRSPGLGDTAMYLCATSRGMGGQPQHFGDGTRLSIL.

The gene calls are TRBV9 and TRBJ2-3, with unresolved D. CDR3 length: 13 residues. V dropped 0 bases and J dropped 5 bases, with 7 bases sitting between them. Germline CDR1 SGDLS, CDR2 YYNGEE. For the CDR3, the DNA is TGTGCCAGCAGCGTAGCTGGCGGAGATACGCAGTATTTT. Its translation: CASSVAGGDTQYF.

In DNA, the CDR3 is TGTGCCAGTCACGCCAATCGGGACACCGGGAGTGGGACCCAGTACTTC. It is translated as CASHANRDTGSGTQYF. The rearrangement uses TRBV28 and TRBJ2-5; the D gene could be TRBD1 or TRBD2 (6 bases each). The CDR3 is 16 residues long. Per the germline V gene, CDR1 is MDHEN and CDR2 is SYDVKM. V was cut by 9 bases and J by 7 bases, with 27 bases left in between.

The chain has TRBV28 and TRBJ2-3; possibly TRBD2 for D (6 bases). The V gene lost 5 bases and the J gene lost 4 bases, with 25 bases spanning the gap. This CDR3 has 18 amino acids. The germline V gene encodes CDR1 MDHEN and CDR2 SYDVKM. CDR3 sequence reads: CASSPIIWGMAGPDTQYF. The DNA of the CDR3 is TGTGCCAGCAGTCCCATTATTTGGGGGATGGCGGGACCAGATACGCAGTATTTT.

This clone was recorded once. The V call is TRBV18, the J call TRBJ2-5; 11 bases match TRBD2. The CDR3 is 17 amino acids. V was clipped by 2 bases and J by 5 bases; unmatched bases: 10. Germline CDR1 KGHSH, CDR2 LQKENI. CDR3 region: CASSPISLAGAWETQYF. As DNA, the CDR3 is TGTGCCAGCTCACCAATTTCACTAGCGGGGGCCTGGGAGACCCAGTACTTC.

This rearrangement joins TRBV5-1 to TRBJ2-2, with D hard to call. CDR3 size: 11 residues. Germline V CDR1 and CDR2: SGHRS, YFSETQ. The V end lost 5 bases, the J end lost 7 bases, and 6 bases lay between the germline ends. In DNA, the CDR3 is TGCGCCAGCAGAAGCAGCGGGGAGCTGTTTTTT. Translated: CASRSSGELFF.

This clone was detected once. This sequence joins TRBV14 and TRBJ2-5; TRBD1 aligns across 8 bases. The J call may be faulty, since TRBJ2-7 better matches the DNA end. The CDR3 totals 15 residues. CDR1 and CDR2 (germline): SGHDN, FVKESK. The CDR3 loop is CASSQDLDRVYEQYF. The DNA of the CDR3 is TGTGCCAGCAGCCAAGATTTGGACAGGGTCTACGAGCAGTACTTC.

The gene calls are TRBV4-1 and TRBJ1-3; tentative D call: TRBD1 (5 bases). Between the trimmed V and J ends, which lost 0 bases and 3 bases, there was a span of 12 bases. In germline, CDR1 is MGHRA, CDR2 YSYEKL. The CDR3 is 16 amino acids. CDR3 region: CASSQEGRGYGNTIYF. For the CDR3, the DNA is TGCGCCAGCAGCCAAGAGGGTAGGGGTTATGGAAACACCATATATTTT.

CDR3 residues: CASKAGDTDTQYF. The CDR3 DNA is TGTGCCAGCAAGGCAGGGGACACAGATACGCAGTATTTT. The genes are TRBV2 and TRBJ2-3, with a weak D call TRBD1 (6 bases). Germline CDR1 is SNHLY and CDR2 is FYNNEI. The V end was cut by 7 bases, the J end by 2 bases, with 10 bases between. There are 13 residues in the CDR3. The whole variable domain, filled in from reference TRBV2 and TRBJ2-3, reads EPEVTQTPSHQVTQMGQEVILRCVPISNHLYFYWYRQILGQKVEFLVSFYNNEISEKSEIFDDQFSVERPDGSNFTLKIRSTKLEDSAMYFCASKAGDTDTQYFGPGTRLTVL.

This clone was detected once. In nucleotides, the CDR3 is TGTGCCAGCTCACCTCAGAGCACTAGCGGCTACGAGCAGTACTTC. Translating it yields CASSPQSTSGYEQYF. The chain has TRBV18 and TRBJ2-7; 8 bases agree with TRBD2. The trim removed 3 bases at V and 3 bases at J, leaving 7 bases unmatched. The length of the CDR3 is 15 residues. Germline values: CDR1 KGHSH, CDR2 LQKENI.

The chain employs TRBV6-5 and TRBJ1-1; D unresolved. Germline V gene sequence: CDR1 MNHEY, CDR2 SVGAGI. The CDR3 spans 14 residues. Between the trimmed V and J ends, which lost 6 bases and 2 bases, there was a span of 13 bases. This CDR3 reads CASRKWVANTEAFF. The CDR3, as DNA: TGTGCCAGCAGAAAATGGGTTGCAAACACTGAAGCTTTCTTT.

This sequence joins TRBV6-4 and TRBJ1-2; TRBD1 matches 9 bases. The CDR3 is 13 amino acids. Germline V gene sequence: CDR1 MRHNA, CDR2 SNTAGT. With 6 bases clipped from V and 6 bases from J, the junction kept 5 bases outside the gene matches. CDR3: CASSEGTGNGYTF. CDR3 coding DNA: TGTGCCAGCAGCGAAGGGACAGGGAATGGCTACACCTTC.

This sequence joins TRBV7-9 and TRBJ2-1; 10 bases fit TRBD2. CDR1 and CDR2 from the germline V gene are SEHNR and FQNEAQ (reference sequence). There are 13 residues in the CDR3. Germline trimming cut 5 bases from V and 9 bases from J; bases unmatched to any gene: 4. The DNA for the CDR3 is TGTGCCAGCAGCCCGGGACTAGCGATTGAGCAGTTCTTC. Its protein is CASSPGLAIEQFF.

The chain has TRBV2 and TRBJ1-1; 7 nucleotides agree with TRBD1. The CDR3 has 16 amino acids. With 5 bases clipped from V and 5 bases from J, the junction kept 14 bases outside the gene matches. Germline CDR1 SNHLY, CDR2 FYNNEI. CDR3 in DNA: TGTGCCAGCAGTTACAAACCCCAGGGGGGAGGGACTGAAGCTTTCTTT. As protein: CASSYKPQGGGTEAFF.

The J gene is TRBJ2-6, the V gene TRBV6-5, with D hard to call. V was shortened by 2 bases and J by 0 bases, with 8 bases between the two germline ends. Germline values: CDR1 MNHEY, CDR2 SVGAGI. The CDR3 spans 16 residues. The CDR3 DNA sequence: TGTGCCAGCAGTTACCGCGGAATCTCTGGGGCCAACGTCCTGACTTTC. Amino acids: CASSYRGISGANVLTF.

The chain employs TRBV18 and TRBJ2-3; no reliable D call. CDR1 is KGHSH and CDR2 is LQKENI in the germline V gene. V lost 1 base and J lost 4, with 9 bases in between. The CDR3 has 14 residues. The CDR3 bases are TGTGCCAGCTCACCACTTTTTGGTGCAGATACGCAGTATTTT. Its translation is CASSPLFGADTQYF.